These 5 T cell receptor beta chains originate from one sample sequenced in a study of blood T cell repertoires in COVID-19. Profiling relied on immunoSEQ multiplex PCR, and the TCRdb table lists in-frame clones only, not all of them. Among approximately 220,000 clones listed, approximately 92% were seen once. The sequencing input was PBMCs or T cells enriched from blood (not recorded which). These receptors came from a woman between 18 and 29 years old in a cohort exposed to, infected with or recovered from COVID-19 (not recorded which).

The rearrangement uses TRBV6-1 and TRBJ1-5; 10 bases line up with TRBD1. The germline V gene encodes CDR1 MNHNS and CDR2 SASEGT. The CDR3 loop spans 17 amino acids. Trimming took 2 bases from V and 4 from J; bases not matched to a gene: 8. The CDR3 DNA is TGTGCCAGCAGTGAACCGTCCCGGACAGGGGGAAATCAGCCCCAGCATTTT. Translated: CASSEPSRTGGNQPQHF.

V usage is TRBV5-4 and J usage is TRBJ1-1, with 8 positions matching TRBD1. The CDR3 is 18 residues long. Per germline, CDR1 SGHNT and CDR2 YYREEE (reference sequence). Germline trimming cut 5 bases from V and 3 bases from J; bases unmatched to any gene: 18. The CDR3: CASSPFGQGRSAHTEAFF. CDR3 DNA: TGTGCCAGCAGTCCATTTGGACAGGGACGTTCAGCCCACACTGAAGCTTTCTTT.

This chain connects TRBV7-7 to TRBJ2-3, with TRBD2 matching over 13 bases. V lost 6 bases to trimming and J lost 1 base; unmatched junction nucleotides: 4. The CDR3 spans 16 residues. Germline assignment: CDR1 SSHAT and CDR2 FNYEAQ (reference sequence). The DNA for the CDR3 is TGTGCCAGCAGTCGAACTAGCGGGGGGGGCACAGATACGCAGTATTTT. It translates to CASSRTSGGGTDTQYF.

This rearrangement joins TRBV6-5 to TRBJ2-3, with unresolved D. The J call is in doubt because the DNA end fits TRBJ1-5 better. The CDR3 covers 14 residues. Germline CDR1 reads MNHEY; CDR2 reads SVGAGI. The CDR3 sequence is CASSYSGSTDTQHF. The CDR3 DNA follows: TGTGCCAGCAGTTACAGCGGTAGCACAGATACGCAGCATTTT.

This chain uses TRBV7-9 with TRBJ2-2, with 13 bases fitting TRBD2. CDR1 is SEHNR and CDR2 is FQNEAQ in the germline V gene (reference sequence). Trimming cost V 0 bases and J 4 bases; bases outside gene matches: 8. The CDR3 sequence is 19 residues long. This chain's CDR3 is CASSLAGLAGIGGTGELFF. The CDR3 region has the DNA TGTGCCAGCAGCTTAGCGGGACTAGCGGGAATTGGGGGCACCGGGGAGCTGTTTTTT. The full variable domain, with the rest looked up from reference TRBV7-9 and TRBJ2-2, is DTGVSQNPRHKITKRGQNVTFRCDPISEHNRLYWYRQTLGQGPEFLTYFQNEAQLEKSRLLSDRFSAERPKGSFSTLEIQRTEQGDSAMYLCASSLAGLAGIGGTGELFFGEGSRLTVL.